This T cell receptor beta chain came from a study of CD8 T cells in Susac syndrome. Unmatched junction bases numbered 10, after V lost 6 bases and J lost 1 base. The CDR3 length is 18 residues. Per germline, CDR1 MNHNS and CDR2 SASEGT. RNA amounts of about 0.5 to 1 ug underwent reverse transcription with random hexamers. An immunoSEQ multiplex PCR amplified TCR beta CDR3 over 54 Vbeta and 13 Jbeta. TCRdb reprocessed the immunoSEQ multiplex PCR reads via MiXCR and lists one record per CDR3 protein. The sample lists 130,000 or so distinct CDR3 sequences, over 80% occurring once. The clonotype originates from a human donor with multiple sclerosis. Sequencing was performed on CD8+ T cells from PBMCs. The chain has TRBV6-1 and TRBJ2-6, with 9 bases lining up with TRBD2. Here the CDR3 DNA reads TGTGCCAGCAGCGGTGGGGCTAGCGGGGTATCTGGGGCCAACGTCCTGACTTTC. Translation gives CASSGGASGVSGANVLTF.